The rows below give T cell receptor beta chains drawn from one sample of a study of blood T cell repertoires in COVID-19. This table comes from immunoSEQ multiplex PCR, and its TCRdb copy is limited to in-frame clones, with some not included. The data hold about 230,000 clones, with just over 85% observed a single time. Sequences were obtained from peripheral blood. The receptors originated from a man aged 50-59 years with COVID-19, enrolled during active disease. CDR3s include the opening cysteine and the closing phenylalanine or tryptophan. A D gene is named only where the DNA matches it firmly. Clone size, where shown, is once, few, many, or a class for clones that have expanded.

V gene	CDR3 length	clone size	D gene	J gene	CDR3 protein	CDR3 DNA
TRBV7-3	14	-	TRBD1	TRBJ1-1	CASSPGQADTEAFF	TGTGCCAGCAGCCCGGGACAGGCGGACACTGAAGCTTTCTTT
TRBV6-6	14	-	TRBD1	TRBJ2-7	CASRNRQGAYEQYF	TGTGCCAGCAGGAACAGGCAGGGGGCATACGAGCAGTACTTC
TRBV18	13	-	-	TRBJ1-5	CASSPLSDQPQHF	TGTGCCAGCTCACCCCTCAGCGATCAGCCCCAGCATTTT
TRBV6-6	13	-	-	TRBJ1-2	CASSTPTGDGYTF	TGTGCCAGCAGTACCCCGACAGGTGATGGCTACACCTTC
TRBV7-3	16	-	TRBD1	TRBJ2-3	CASSSREGGNTDTQYF	TGTGCCAGCAGCTCACGAGAAGGGGGCAACACAGATACGCAGTATTTT
TRBV7-8	14	-	-	TRBJ1-3	CASSFDSSGNTIYF	TGTGCCAGCAGCTTCGACAGCTCTGGAAACACCATATATTTT
TRBV9	17	-	-	TRBJ2-1	CASSVADGTRFGNEQFF	TGTGCCAGCAGCGTGGCGGACGGGACTCGGTTTGGGAATGAGCAGTTCTTC
TRBV28	16	-	-	TRBJ1-3	CASSLGQSLSGNTIYF	TGTGCCAGCAGTCTCGGACAGTCTCTCTCTGGAAACACCATATATTTT
TRBV18	13	-	-	TRBJ1-1	CASSPGQNTEAFF	TGTGCCAGCTCCCCCGGACAGAACACTGAAGCTTTCTTT
TRBV19	13	-	-	TRBJ1-2	CASSIRDIDGYTF	TGTGCCAGTAGTATACGGGATATCGATGGCTACACCTTC
TRBV12-3/TRBV12-4	13	-	-	TRBJ1-6	CATKTAHNSPLHF	TGTGCCACGAAGACAGCGCATAATTCACCCCTCCACTTT
TRBV6-2/TRBV6-3	17	-	TRBD2	TRBJ2-2	CASSSGTSGSEVGELFF	TGTGCCAGCAGTTCCGGGACTAGCGGGAGTGAGGTCGGGGAGCTGTTTTTT
TRBV3-1/TRBV3-2	15	-	-	TRBJ2-3	CASSPTRGDTDTQYF	TGTGCCAGCAGCCCGACGCGGGGCGACACAGATACGCAGTATTTT
TRBV6-1	14	-	-	TRBJ2-3	CASSLRGWADTQYF	TGTGCCAGCAGTTTACGGGGGTGGGCAGATACGCAGTATTTT
TRBV2	14	-	TRBD1	TRBJ1-5	CASSPDRGNQPQHF	TGTGCCAGCAGTCCCGACAGGGGCAATCAGCCCCAGCATTTT
TRBV5-4	13	-	TRBD2	TRBJ2-7	CATGGEGAYEQYF	TGTGCCACGGGGGGGGAAGGGGCCTACGAGCAGTACTTC
TRBV9	16	-	-	TRBJ1-3	CASSVGDTRAGNTIYF	TGTGCCAGCAGCGTAGGGGACACGAGAGCGGGAAACACCATATATTTT
TRBV7-3	15	-	TRBD2	TRBJ2-2	CASSLNPSGDGELFF	TGTGCCAGCAGCTTAAACCCTAGCGGGGACGGGGAGCTGTTTTTT
TRBV5-1	15	-	TRBD2	TRBJ2-3	CASSLGTSGTDTQYF	TGCGCCAGCAGCCTCGGGACTAGCGGCACAGATACGCAGTATTTT
TRBV28	15	once	TRBD1	TRBJ2-2	CASSLPGQSTGELFF	TGTGCCAGCAGTTTACCGGGACAGAGCACCGGGGAGCTGTTTTTT
TRBV19	15	few	TRBD1	TRBJ1-1	CASHRQDRGNTEAFF	TGTGCCAGTCACAGACAGGACAGGGGAAACACTGAAGCTTTCTTT
TRBV5-6	11	-	-	TRBJ2-1	CASNRRGQQFF	TGTGCCAGCAACCGCCGGGGTCAGCAGTTCTTC
TRBV7-2	13	-	TRBD1	TRBJ2-7	CASSLGQGFEQYF	TGTGCCAGCAGCTTGGGACAGGGGTTCGAGCAGTACTTC
TRBV5-4	15	-	TRBD1	TRBJ1-6	CASSLGTAYNSPLHF	TGTGCCAGCAGCTTAGGGACAGCGTATAATTCACCCCTCCACTTT
TRBV7-8	19	once	TRBD2	TRBJ2-2	CASSPSTLSGRASTGELFF	TGTGCCAGCAGTCCTAGCACCCTTAGCGGGAGGGCGAGCACCGGGGAGCTGTTTTTT
TRBV6-2/TRBV6-3	13	-	-	TRBJ1-5	CASSDSFNQPQHF	TGTGCCAGCAGTGACAGTTTCAATCAGCCCCAGCATTTT
TRBV5-1	15	-	-	TRBJ2-1	CASSLQDTTYNEQFF	TGCGCCAGCAGCTTACAGGACACTACCTACAATGAGCAGTTCTTC
TRBV9	14	-	-	TRBJ2-3	CASSVASRTDTQYF	TGTGCCAGCAGCGTAGCTAGCCGTACAGATACGCAGTATTTT
TRBV4-1	15	-	TRBD1	TRBJ2-7	CASSPPGQGRHEQYF	TGCGCCAGCAGCCCTCCGGGACAGGGGCGCCACGAGCAGTACTTC
TRBV10-1	15	few	TRBD1	TRBJ2-7	CASSVTGTGFYEQYF	TGCGCCAGCAGTGTAACCGGGACAGGGTTCTACGAGCAGTACTTC
TRBV4-3	13	-	-	TRBJ1-1	CASSGQMNTEAFF	TGCGCCAGCAGCGGACAGATGAACACTGAAGCTTTCTTT
TRBV3-1/TRBV3-2	16	-	TRBD2	TRBJ2-7	CASSQLGLAESYEQYF	TGTGCCAGCAGCCAACTTGGACTAGCGGAGTCCTACGAGCAGTACTTC
TRBV6-2/TRBV6-3	17	-	TRBD2	TRBJ2-1	CASSSYLAGTGTDEQFF	TGTGCCAGCAGTTCCTACCTAGCGGGGACGGGTACCGATGAGCAGTTCTTC
TRBV7-8	14	-	-	TRBJ2-7	CASIPRGGGYEQYF	TGTGCCAGCATACCCCGGGGAGGGGGCTACGAGCAGTACTTC
TRBV30	12	-	-	TRBJ2-5	CAWSSRQETQYF	TGTGCCTGGAGCTCCAGGCAAGAGACCCAGTACTTC
TRBV10-3	13	-	-	TRBJ1-1	CAIGVTGNTEAFF	TGTGCCATCGGGGTAACAGGGAACACTGAAGCTTTCTTT
TRBV27	13	-	TRBD1	TRBJ1-5	CASGGQGRQPQHF	TGTGCCAGCGGCGGACAGGGAAGACAGCCCCAGCATTTT
TRBV6-1	15	few	-	TRBJ1-5	CASSEAAQPNQPQHF	TGTGCCAGCAGTGAAGCAGCGCAGCCTAATCAGCCCCAGCATTTT
TRBV9	16	-	TRBD1	TRBJ2-5	CASSVTTGTTRETQYF	TGTGCCAGCAGCGTGACGACAGGGACCACACGGGAGACCCAGTACTTC
TRBV7-8	13	-	-	TRBJ2-2	CGGLGFNTGELFF	TGCGGGGGGCTGGGGTTTAACACCGGGGAGCTGTTTTTT
TRBV7-6	16	-	-	TRBJ2-2	CASSLAPGQNTGELFF	TGTGCCAGCAGCTTAGCTCCGGGACAGAACACCGGGGAGCTGTTTTTT
TRBV6-5	15	-	TRBD1	TRBJ1-1	CATEGQGAIGTEAFF	TGTGCCACGGAGGGGCAGGGGGCAATCGGGACTGAAGCTTTCTTT
TRBV28	14	-	-	TRBJ2-6	CASRQGSGANVLTF	TGTGCCAGCAGACAGGGTTCTGGGGCCAACGTCCTGACTTTC
TRBV7-2	14	-	TRBD1	TRBJ1-1	CASSWRTGSSEAFF	TGTGCCAGCAGCTGGAGGACAGGGAGCTCTGAAGCTTTCTTT
TRBV30	13	-	-	TRBJ1-5	CAWSVGRDQPQHF	TGTGCCTGGAGTGTAGGCAGGGATCAGCCCCAGCATTTT
TRBV2	13	-	-	TRBJ1-2	CASRAQTNYGYTF	TGTGCCAGCAGGGCACAGACGAACTATGGCTACACCTTC
TRBV30	15	-	-	TRBJ1-5	CAWSPPGGSNQPQHF	TGTGCCTGGAGTCCCCCAGGTGGTAGCAATCAGCCCCAGCATTTT
TRBV24-1	15	-	-	TRBJ1-4	CATSGTGGANEKLFF	TGTGCCACCAGTGGTACCGGGGGGGCTAATGAAAAACTGTTTTTT
TRBV3-1/TRBV3-2	14	once	TRBD1	TRBJ1-2	CASSQGTGSYGYTF	TGTGCCAGCAGCCAAGGGACAGGGAGCTATGGCTACACCTTC
TRBV9	15	-	TRBD1	TRBJ2-1	CASSVQGGQWDEQFF	TGTGCCAGCAGCGTACAAGGGGGCCAGTGGGATGAGCAGTTCTTC
TRBV6-6	16	-	-	TRBJ1-2	CASSYPITEYNYGYTF	TGTGCCAGCAGTTACCCCATTACAGAATATAACTATGGCTACACCTTC